The entry that follows covers one TCR beta chain sequence. The antigen is unknown. The data were obtained in a study of cytomegalovirus exposure and HLA in healthy donors. General observations from the study: An analysis was carried out later, and it reportedly showed fewer N-insertions in an Asian-associated ancestry cluster than the approximately 700-donor mean.

Researchers ran the PCR with 60 Vbeta and 13 Jbeta primers. In the authors' workflow: Later work found about 80 million unique TCR beta chains, with roughly 11 million shared. Assay: immunoSEQ multiplex PCR; the TCRdb copy retains only in-frame clones and omits some. That table furnishes V, J and clone size, whereas the DNA furnished D and trimming. Its table lists 80,000 to 100,000 clones. There are 14 residues in the CDR3. The germline CDR1 and CDR2 sequences are SNHLY and FYNNEI. Deletions cut 6 bases from V and 5 bases from J, with 16 bases between. The chain uses TRBV2 and TRBJ1-2, with TRBD1 as a possible D gene (5 bases). This clonotype originated in a man between 45 and 60 years old in good health and CMV-seronegative. Sequenced: PBMCs. The CDR3 reads CASRGSGATYGYTF. CDR3 in DNA: TGTGCCAGCAGGGGAAGCGGGGCAACTTATGGCTACACCTTC.